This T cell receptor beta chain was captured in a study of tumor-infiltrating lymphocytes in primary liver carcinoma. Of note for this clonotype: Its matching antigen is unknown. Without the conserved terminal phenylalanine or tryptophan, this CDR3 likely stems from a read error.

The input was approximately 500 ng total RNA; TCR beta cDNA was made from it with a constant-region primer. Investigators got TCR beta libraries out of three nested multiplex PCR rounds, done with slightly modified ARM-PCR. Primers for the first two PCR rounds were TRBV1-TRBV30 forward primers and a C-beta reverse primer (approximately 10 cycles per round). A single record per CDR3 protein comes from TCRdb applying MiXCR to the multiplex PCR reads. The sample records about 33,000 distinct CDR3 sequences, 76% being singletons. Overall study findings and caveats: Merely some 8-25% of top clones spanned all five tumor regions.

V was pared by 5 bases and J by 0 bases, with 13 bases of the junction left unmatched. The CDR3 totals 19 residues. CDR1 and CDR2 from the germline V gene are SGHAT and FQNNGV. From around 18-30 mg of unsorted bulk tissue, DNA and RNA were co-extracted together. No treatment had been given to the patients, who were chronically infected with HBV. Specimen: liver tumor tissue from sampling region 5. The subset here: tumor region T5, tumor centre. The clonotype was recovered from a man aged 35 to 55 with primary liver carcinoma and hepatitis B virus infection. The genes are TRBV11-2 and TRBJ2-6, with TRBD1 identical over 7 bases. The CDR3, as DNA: TGTGCCAGCAGCGAGGCCCCGGGACAGCGGCCCTCTGGGGCCAACGTCCTGACTCTC. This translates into CASSEAPGQRPSGANVLTL.